What follows are 25 T cell receptor beta chains derived from one specimen sequenced in a study of molecular identifiers for immune sequencing clone quantification. TCRdb processed the PCR reads anew with MiXCR; each CDR3 protein has one entry. The data contain more than 450,000 distinct CDR3 sequences, around 23% of them seen just once; the ten biggest clones take up 0.7% to 0.9%. Sequenced sample: naive CD8+ T cells from blood, with Jurkat cell RNA spiked in. Subset defined: FACS-sorted CD8+CD4-CCR7+CD45RA+ naive T cells. The receptors stem from a human donor in good health. Some libraries in this study had Jurkat cell RNA spiked in.

V usage is TRBV11-2 and J usage is TRBJ2-5; 7 bases agree with TRBD1. The CDR3 loop spans 14 amino acids. V shed 6 bases and J 1 base; nucleotides not matched to a gene: 5. Germline CDR1 reads SGHAT; CDR2 reads FQNNGV. DNA for the CDR3: TGTGCCAGCAGGTCGACAGGGTTCCAAGAGACCCAGTACTTC. It codes for CASRSTGFQETQYF.

The rearrangement joins TRBV27 to TRBJ2-3; 7 positions match TRBD1. The germline V gene encodes CDR1 MNHEY and CDR2 SMNVEV (reference sequence). V dropped 8 bases and J dropped 0; count of bases not matched to a gene: 5. The CDR3 length is 14 residues. The CDR3 region is CASADRISTDTQYF. Written as DNA, the CDR3 is TGTGCCAGCGCGGACAGGATAAGCACAGATACGCAGTATTTT.

The V and J genes are TRBV4-1 and TRBJ2-5, with a tentative D call TRBD2 (6 bases). V dropped 0 bases and J dropped 3 bases, with 23 bases sitting between them. The CDR3 consists of 19 residues. Germline CDR1 MGHRA, CDR2 YSYEKL. As DNA, the CDR3 is TGCGCCAGCAGCCAAGAGGCCCCCCCCAGCGGGCCCACTGAAGAGACCCAGTACTTC. The encoded protein is CASSQEAPPSGPTEETQYF.

With respect to this clonotype: One end of the junction fails to match germline, which may point to a read error. The chain has TRBV5-6 and TRBJ1-1; TRBD1 might be the D (6 bases). The CDR3 has 14 amino acids. Germline-derived CDR1 and CDR2 are SGHDT and YYEEEE. The DNA of the CDR3 is TGTGCCAGCAGCTCTGGCGTCGGGGGCACTGAAGCTCTCTTT. It encodes CASSSGVGGTEALF. Using reference TRBV5-6 and TRBJ1-1 for the parts outside the CDR3, the full variable domain is DAGVTQSPTHLIKTRGQQVTLRCSPKSGHDTVSWYQQALGQGPQFIFQYYEEEERQRGNFPDRFSGHQFPNYSSELNVNALLLGDSALYLCASSSGVGGTEALFGQGTRLTVV.

This clonotype was seen ten or more times. This chain uses TRBV5-5 with TRBJ2-3; possibly TRBD1 or TRBD2 for D (5 bases each). V was pared by 0 bases and J by 2 bases, with 10 bases between. This CDR3 is 15 amino acids long. Germline V gene lookup returns CDR1 SGHKS and CDR2 YYEKEE (reference sequence). CDR3 bases: TGTGCCAGCAGCTTGGTCCAGGGAGTCACAGATACGCAGTATTTT. It yields the protein CASSLVQGVTDTQYF.

The chain joins TRBV7-9 to TRBJ2-3, with D perhaps matching TRBD2 (7 bases). Trimming stripped 5 bases from V and 6 bases from J, with 24 bases between. CDR3 length equals 17 residues. Per the germline V gene, CDR1 is SEHNR and CDR2 is FQNEAQ (reference sequence). CDR3 nucleotides: TGTGCCAGCAGCCTACCTCTTTCGGGACGGGGGGCGGATACGCAGTATTTT. Translation gives CASSLPLSGRGADTQYF. Full variable domain (outside the CDR3, taken from reference TRBV7-9 and TRBJ2-3): DTGVSQNPRHKITKRGQNVTFRCDPISEHNRLYWYRQTLGQGPEFLTYFQNEAQLEKSRLLSDRFSAERPKGSFSTLEIQRTEQGDSAMYLCASSLPLSGRGADTQYFGPGTRLTVL.

The chain's CDR3 is CASSQDTLAPSQETQYF. The CDR3 region has the DNA TGCGCCAGCAGCCAAGATACCCTAGCGCCGTCCCAAGAGACCCAGTACTTC. The chain carries TRBV4-1 and TRBJ2-5, with D possibly matching TRBD2 (6 bases). Trimming removed 0 bases from V and 1 base from J, with 15 bases in between. The CDR3 is made up of 17 amino acids. Germline V gene sequence: CDR1 MGHRA, CDR2 YSYEKL.

The chain has TRBV12-3 or TRBV12-4 and TRBJ2-1; D is undetermined. This CDR3 is built from 15 residues. The V and J ends lost 4 bases and 0 bases respectively, with 10 bases between them. CDR3 in amino acids: CASSSPASSYNEQFF. The CDR3, as DNA: TGTGCCAGCAGTTCCCCGGCGAGCTCCTACAATGAGCAGTTCTTC.

This clonotype was detected many times. The chain uses TRBV24-1 and TRBJ1-1, with a tentative D call TRBD1 (5 bases). Trimming shortened V by 4 bases and J by 0 bases, and 8 bases separated the two germline ends. This CDR3 has 14 amino acids. Looked up from germline, CDR1 is KGHDR and CDR2 is SFDVKD. CDR3 DNA sequence: TGTGCCACCAGTGACGGACAATTGAACACTGAAGCTTTCTTT. Translated: CATSDGQLNTEAFF.

In this sample, this clonotype turned up many times. V gene TRBV25-1 combines with J gene TRBJ2-3; 7 bases agree with TRBD1. V lost 4 bases and J lost 6; bases outside the gene matches: 10. CDR1 is MGHDK, CDR2 SYGVNS, per germline. This CDR3 is 15 amino acids long. This CDR3 is CASSGKTGLLDTQYF. CDR3 sequence (DNA): TGTGCCAGCAGTGGCAAGACAGGGTTGTTGGATACGCAGTATTTT. Filled out from reference TRBV25-1 and TRBJ2-3, the complete variable domain reads EADIYQTPRYLVIGTGKKITLECSQTMGHDKMYWYQQDPGMELHLIHYSYGVNSTEKGDLSSESTVSRIRTEHFPLTLESARPSHTSQYLCASSGKTGLLDTQYFGPGTRLTVL.

Concerning this clonotype itself: This clone may be a read error of a much larger clone one base away. J is TRBJ1-1 and V is TRBV4-1; no clear D. Germline-derived CDR1 and CDR2 are MGHRA and YSYEKL. The CDR3 has 15 amino acids. V was trimmed by 0 bases and J by 1 base, leaving 9 bases between them. CDR3 amino acids: CASSQDNAANTEAFF. DNA for the CDR3: TGCGCCAGCAGCCAAGATAACGCAGCGAACACTGAAGCTTTCTTT.

The table lists this clonotype with many counts. The chain uses TRBV12-3 or TRBV12-4 and TRBJ2-3; possible D gene TRBD1, 5 bases. The CDR3 sequence is 15 residues long. Trimming removed 6 bases at V and 0 bases at J, with 13 bases between. CDR3 DNA sequence: TGTGCCAGCAGCCCACAAGGGGTTAGCACAGATACGCAGTATTTT. Its protein is CASSPQGVSTDTQYF.

The V call is TRBV6-4, the J call TRBJ1-1; D not resolved. Trimming took 6 bases from V and 4 from J, leaving 9 bases between them. This CDR3 contains 12 residues. The germline gives CDR1 MRHNA, CDR2 SNTAGT. The CDR3 sequence: CASRYNATEAFF. The CDR3 nucleotides are TGTGCCAGCAGGTATAATGCCACTGAAGCTTTCTTT.

As regards this clonotype: Lacking the conserved final phenylalanine or tryptophan, this CDR3 likely reflects a read error. This chain connects TRBV10-3 to TRBJ2-7, with 7 bases identical to TRBD2. The germline V gene has CDR1 ENHRY and CDR2 SYGVKD. The CDR3 runs 13 residues. CDR3 sequence (DNA): TGTGCCAACAGTGGGGGGGAGCCCTACGAGCAGTACTAC. Protein product: CANSGGEPYEQYY.

Comments on this clonotype: Since no conserved phenylalanine or tryptophan closes the CDR3, a read error is the likely cause. The V and J genes are TRBV9 and TRBJ2-1; TRBD2 aligns across 14 bases. The CDR3 runs to 14 residues. In germline, CDR1 is SGDLS, CDR2 YYNGEE. V was clipped by 3 bases and J by 10 bases; unmatched bases: 3. The CDR3 nucleotides read TGTGCCAGCAGCGAGGGACTAGCGGGGGTGGAGCAGTTCTAC. The encoded protein is CASSEGLAGVEQFY.

The V and J genes are TRBV7-6 and TRBJ1-1; maybe TRBD1 (5 bases). Between the trimmed V and J ends, which lost 0 bases and 1 base, there was a span of 15 bases. Germline V gene data show CDR1 as SGHVS and CDR2 as FNYEAQ. The CDR3 has 17 amino acids. This CDR3 is CASSLARVSKPNTEAFF. In nucleotides, the CDR3 is TGTGCCAGCAGCTTAGCCAGGGTGAGCAAACCGAACACTGAAGCTTTCTTT.

Concerning this clonotype itself: Here the CDR3 omits its conserved ending phenylalanine or tryptophan, so a read error is the likely source. V is TRBV14 and J is TRBJ2-5; D perhaps matches TRBD1 (6 bases). The germline V gene has CDR1 SGHDN and CDR2 FVKESK. The V gene lost 4 bases and the J gene lost 1 base, with 19 bases spanning the gap. The CDR3 is 17 amino acids. In DNA form, the CDR3 reads TGTGCCAGCAGCCTATCCGGGACACTGAAATCCCAAGAGACCCAGTACCTC. This encodes CASSLSGTLKSQETQYL.

This clonotype was detected ten times or more. J is TRBJ1-1 and V is TRBV5-1; 7 bases align to TRBD1. V shed 0 bases, J shed 6 bases, and the junction held 5 bases outside the gene matches. Germline values: CDR1 SGHRS, CDR2 YFSETQ. The CDR3 runs 14 residues. CDR3 bases: TGCGCCAGCAGCTTGGTAACAGGGGCCTCTGAAGCTTTCTTT. Amino acids: CASSLVTGASEAFF.

A note on this clonotype: This may arise from a read error, as a much more abundant clone is one base away. The gene calls are TRBV14 and TRBJ2-7, with TRBD2 matching over 7 bases. This CDR3 has 14 residues. Germline lookup yields CDR1 SGHDN and CDR2 FVKESK. V lost 2 bases and J lost 6; bases outside the gene matches: 7. This CDR3 reads CASSQWEGLCEQYF. Here the CDR3 DNA reads TGTGCCAGCAGCCAATGGGAGGGTTTGTGCGAGCAGTACTTC.

This clonotype has just a few counts. V gene TRBV20-1 combines with J gene TRBJ1-3; tentative D call: TRBD1 (5 bases). There are 14 residues in the CDR3. Trimming stripped 6 bases from V and 3 bases from J, with 15 bases between. CDR1 is DFQATT and CDR2 is SNEGSKA in the germline V gene (reference sequence). The CDR3 is CSAHKRGDGNTIYF. In nucleotides, the CDR3 is TGCAGTGCCCATAAGAGGGGCGATGGAAACACCATATATTTT.

The chain recombines TRBV29-1 with TRBJ2-1, with TRBD2 matching 7 bases. Germline V lookup: CDR1 SQVTM, CDR2 ANQGSEA. This CDR3 is built from 12 residues. Germline trimming cut 8 bases from V and 3 bases from J; bases unmatched to any gene: 4. CDR3 sequence: CSPRTSYNEQFF. The DNA for the CDR3 is TGCAGCCCAAGGACTAGCTACAATGAGCAGTTCTTC.

The CDR3 sequence: CASSYPILSDPYEQYF. DNA for the CDR3: TGTGCCAGCAGTTACCCAATTCTCTCGGACCCCTACGAGCAGTACTTC. The chain is built from TRBV6-2 or TRBV6-3 and TRBJ2-7; D is uncertain. Germline CDR1 is MNHEY and CDR2 is SVGEGT. Trimming shortened V by 2 bases and J by 2 bases, and 16 bases separated the two germline ends. This CDR3 has 16 residues.

A note on this clonotype: One base away lies a much larger clone, so this may be a sequencing read error. The chain carries TRBV27 and TRBJ2-7; possible D gene TRBD2, 5 bases. Germline values: CDR1 MNHEY, CDR2 SMNVEV (reference sequence). The germline V and J ends were trimmed by 1 base and 5 bases, with 12 bases remaining between them. CDR3 length: 14 amino acids. The CDR3 DNA reads TGTGCCAGCAGTTTATACGAGGGTCTGGACGAGCAGTACTTC. This codes for CASSLYEGLDEQYF.

Concerning this clonotype: This could be a read error, since a much larger clone is one nucleotide away. The rearrangement links TRBV7-2 to TRBJ2-7, with 9 bases fitting TRBD2. Germline CDR1 and CDR2: SGHTA and FQGNSA. The V segment lost 2 bases and the J segment 3 bases; nucleotides outside the gene matches: 14. The CDR3 extends over 18 amino acids. The CDR3 protein is CASSLHTTTSGPIYEQYF. As DNA, the CDR3 is TGTGCCAGCAGCTTACACACTACGACTAGCGGCCCTATCTACGAGCAGTACTTC.

As DNA, the CDR3 is TGTGCCAGCAGTTTAACACAGGGAGGGACCTACGAGCAGTACTTC. Its translation is CASSLTQGGTYEQYF. This chain joins TRBV27 and TRBJ2-7; D may be TRBD2 (7 bases). This CDR3 contains 15 residues. CDR1 is MNHEY and CDR2 is SMNVEV in the germline V gene (reference sequence). The V and J ends lost 2 bases and 2 bases respectively, with 13 bases between them.